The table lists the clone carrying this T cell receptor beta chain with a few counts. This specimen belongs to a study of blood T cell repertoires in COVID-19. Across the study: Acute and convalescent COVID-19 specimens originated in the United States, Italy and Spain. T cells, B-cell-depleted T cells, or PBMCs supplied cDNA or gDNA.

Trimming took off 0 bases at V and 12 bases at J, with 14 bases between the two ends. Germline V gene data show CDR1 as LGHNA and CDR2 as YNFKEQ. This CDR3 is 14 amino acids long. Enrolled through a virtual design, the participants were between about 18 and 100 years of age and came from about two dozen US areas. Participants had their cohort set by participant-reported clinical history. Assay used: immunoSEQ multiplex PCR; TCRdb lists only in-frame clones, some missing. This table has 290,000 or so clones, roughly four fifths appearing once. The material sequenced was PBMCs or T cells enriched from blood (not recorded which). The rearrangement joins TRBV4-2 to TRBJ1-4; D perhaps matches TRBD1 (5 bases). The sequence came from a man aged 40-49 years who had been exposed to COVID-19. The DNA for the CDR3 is TGTGCCAGCAGCCAAGACAGGGATAGTTGGGAACTGTTTTTT. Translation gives CASSQDRDSWELFF.